Here is one T cell receptor (beta chain) with its context. Repertoires were generated with immunoSEQ multiplex PCR, while TCRdb's copy carries only in-frame clones and drops some. The data hold more than 75,000 clones, with 75% to 90% observed a single time. This CDR3 has 11 amino acids. CDR1 and CDR2 (germline): SQVTM, ANQGSEA. Trimming cost V 5 bases and J 8 bases, with 12 bases left between them. These data are taken from a study of blood T cell repertoires in COVID-19. V gene TRBV29-1 combines with J gene TRBJ1-2; D remains unclear. The receptor was isolated from a woman of 80 years or more with active or convalescent COVID-19. The sequencing input was peripheral blood. CDR3 sequence: CSVSDFRGYTF. The CDR3 region has the DNA TGCAGCGTTAGTGACTTTAGGGGCTACACCTTC.